Shown below are 27 T cell receptor beta chains from a single sample sequenced in a study of CD8 T cells in Susac syndrome. With random hexamers, 0.5 to 1 ug RNA was reverse transcribed. TCRdb itself ran the immunoSEQ multiplex PCR reads through MiXCR, one entry per CDR3 protein. This sample has roughly 180,000 distinct CDR3 sequences, with about 95% found just once. The sequenced sample consisted of CD4+ T cells from PBMCs. The source of these receptors is a human donor in good health.

The table lists this clonotype with a count of one. The gene calls are TRBV3-1 and TRBJ1-1, with TRBD1 identical over 9 bases. The germline gives CDR1 LGHDT, CDR2 YNNKEL (reference sequence). CDR3 size: 14 residues. With V trimmed by 5 bases and J by 4 bases, 5 bases remained unmatched. This CDR3 is CASSGTGIVTEAFF. CDR3 nucleotide sequence: TGTGCCAGCAGCGGGACAGGGATCGTCACTGAAGCTTTCTTT.

The chain has TRBV7-8 and TRBJ2-7, with TRBD2 identical over 9 bases. CDR1 SGHVS and CDR2 FQNEAQ come from the germline V gene. V shed 5 bases and J 3 bases; nucleotides not matched to a gene: 5. This CDR3 is built from 14 residues. Here the CDR3 DNA reads TGTGCCAGCAGCGTTAGCGGGGGAGGCTACGAGCAGTACTTC. Encoded protein: CASSVSGGGYEQYF.

The V gene is TRBV27, the J gene TRBJ1-2; perhaps TRBD1 as D (6 bases). The V end lost 11 bases, the J end lost 5 bases, and 24 bases lay between the germline ends. The CDR3 has 15 residues. Germline values: CDR1 MNHEY, CDR2 SMNVEV (reference sequence). CDR3 loop: CASRPTGAGVYGYTF. In nucleotides, the CDR3 is TGTGCCTCCCGTCCGACGGGGGCAGGGGTTTATGGCTACACCTTC.

The V gene is TRBV3-1, the J gene TRBJ2-7, with 10 bases fitting TRBD1. Unmatched junction bases numbered 8, after V lost 4 bases and J lost 2 bases. The V gene's germline CDR1 is LGHDT and CDR2 YNNKEL (reference sequence). This CDR3 contains 16 residues. CDR3 coding DNA: TGTGCCAGCAGCCGAGGGGGGACAGGGGAGACCTACGAGCAGTACTTC. As protein: CASSRGGTGETYEQYF.

V is TRBV9 and J is TRBJ2-2, with a possible D match to TRBD2 (5 bases). Germline CDR1 SGDLS, CDR2 YYNGEE. The CDR3 length is 14 residues. Trimming removed 4 bases from V and 6 bases from J, with 13 bases in between. The CDR3 DNA follows: TGTGCCAGCAGCCCTACGAGAGGGTCCGGGGAGCTGTTTTTT. Its protein is CASSPTRGSGELFF. The complete variable domain, with remaining parts taken from reference TRBV9 and TRBJ2-2, reads DSGVTQTPKHLITATGQRVTLRCSPRSGDLSVYWYQQSLDQGLQFLIQYYNGEERAKGNILERFSAQQFPDLHSELNLSSLELGDSALYFCASSPTRGSGELFFGEGSRLTVL.

This clonotype came up once. The chain combines TRBV29-1 with TRBJ2-7; 12 nucleotides align to TRBD1. Germline CDR1 and CDR2: SQVTM and ANQGSEA. Germline trimming cut 7 bases from V and 7 bases from J; bases unmatched to any gene: 17. The CDR3 extends over 16 amino acids. The CDR3 DNA reads as TGCAGCGCCTTCTCCCCCCTGGGACAGGGGGCGAGAGAGCAGTACTTC. Translation gives CSAFSPLGQGAREQYF.

The chain carries TRBV13 and TRBJ1-2, with D maybe TRBD1 (5 bases). V gave up 6 bases and J gave up 7 bases, with 12 bases separating them. The CDR3 contains 12 residues. Germline assignment: CDR1 PRHDT and CDR2 FYEKMQ (reference sequence). The CDR3 spells CASRQVGGGYTF. The CDR3 bases are TGTGCCAGCAGACAGGTCGGGGGTGGCTACACCTTC.

This rearrangement joins TRBV6-5 to TRBJ2-7, with 8 nucleotides matching TRBD1. In germline, CDR1 is MNHEY, CDR2 SVGAGI. The trim removed 7 bases at V and 2 bases at J, leaving 1 base unmatched. The CDR3 loop spans 12 amino acids. The CDR3 nucleotides are TGTGCCAGCAAGGGACAGGCCTACGAGCAGTACTTC. The encoded protein is CASKGQAYEQYF.

J is TRBJ2-2 and V is TRBV29-1; TRBD1 aligns across 7 bases. CDR3 size: 14 residues. In germline, CDR1 is SQVTM, CDR2 ANQGSEA. J was trimmed by 3 bases and V by 6 bases; bases with no gene match: 7. CDR3 region: CSVKTGVDTGELFF. The CDR3 DNA sequence: TGCAGCGTCAAAACAGGGGTCGACACCGGGGAGCTGTTTTTT.

This clonotype was counted between two and nine times. The V call is TRBV7-2, the J call TRBJ2-3; D ambiguous. This CDR3 spans 13 amino acids. V was shortened by 2 bases and J by 4 bases, with 7 bases between the two germline ends. The germline V gene encodes CDR1 SGHTA and CDR2 FQGNSA. This chain's CDR3 is CASSLRGADTQYF. The CDR3 DNA is TGTGCCAGCAGCTTAAGAGGAGCAGATACGCAGTATTTT.

The chain joins TRBV9 to TRBJ1-2; 10 bases line up with TRBD1. V shed 2 bases and J 4 bases; nucleotides not matched to a gene: 2. The V gene's germline CDR1 is SGDLS and CDR2 YYNGEE. This CDR3 has 14 residues. This CDR3 reads CASSVTGGGYGYTF. In DNA, the CDR3 is TGTGCCAGCAGCGTGACAGGGGGCGGCTATGGCTACACCTTC.

CDR3 nucleotides: TGCAGCGTTGTACTAGCGGTGATCTCCTACGAGCAGTACTTC. Protein sequence: CSVVLAVISYEQYF. The rearrangement uses TRBV29-1 and TRBJ2-7; TRBD2 aligns across 8 bases. From germline, CDR1 is SQVTM and CDR2 ANQGSEA. V shed 4 bases and J 0 bases; nucleotides not matched to a gene: 5. CDR3 length: 14 amino acids.

This chain joins TRBV29-1 and TRBJ2-1, with D unclear. CDR1 SQVTM and CDR2 ANQGSEA come from the germline V gene. CDR3 length: 12 residues. V lost 7 bases and J 0 bases, leaving 7 bases between the germline ends. The CDR3 reads CSGKSSYNEQFF. The CDR3 coding sequence is TGCAGCGGAAAGAGCTCCTACAATGAGCAGTTCTTC.

CDR3 in DNA: TGTGCCAGCAGTCCCGGGACTCACATAGCCAAAAACATTCAGTACTTC. Encoded protein: CASSPGTHIAKNIQYF. The gene calls are TRBV12-3 or TRBV12-4 and TRBJ2-4; a possible D gene is TRBD2 (6 bases). Trimming stripped 5 bases from V and 0 bases from J, with 14 bases between. The CDR3 is 16 residues long.

The chain is built from TRBV3-1 and TRBJ2-3; D may be TRBD1 or TRBD2 (5 bases each). The V gene lost 6 bases and the J gene lost 0 bases, with 7 bases spanning the gap. Germline CDR1 and CDR2: LGHDT and YNNKEL (reference sequence). There are 13 residues in the CDR3. The CDR3: CASRRGSTDTQYF. CDR3 in DNA: TGTGCCAGCAGGAGGGGAAGCACAGATACGCAGTATTTT.

The CDR3 loop reads CSVVSGSNTEAFF. The CDR3 nucleotides read TGCAGCGTTGTGTCAGGGTCGAACACTGAAGCTTTCTTT. The chain combines TRBV29-1 with TRBJ1-1; TRBD1 is a possible D gene (5 bases). This CDR3 is 13 amino acids long. Germline lookup yields CDR1 SQVTM and CDR2 ANQGSEA. V gave up 4 bases and J gave up 1 base, with 10 bases separating them.

J is TRBJ2-1 and V is TRBV3-1, with 9 bases fitting TRBD2. Germline values: CDR1 LGHDT, CDR2 YNNKEL (reference sequence). CDR3 length equals 14 residues. The trim removed 1 base at V and 9 bases at J, leaving 4 bases unmatched. The CDR3 DNA is TGTGCCAGCAGCCAAGGTCGACTAGCGGTTGAGCAGTTCTTC. Its protein product is CASSQGRLAVEQFF.

The chain recombines TRBV18 with TRBJ1-2; D gene uncertain. The V end lost 4 bases, the J end lost 0 bases, and 9 bases lay between the germline ends. The CDR3 totals 14 residues. Per the germline V gene, CDR1 is KGHSH and CDR2 is LQKENI. CDR3 sequence (DNA): TGTGCCAGCTCACAGGAAACAGCTAACTATGGCTACACCTTC. It translates to CASSQETANYGYTF.

The chain recombines TRBV27 with TRBJ2-1, with 7 bases matching TRBD2. J lost 10 bases, V lost 5 bases, and 5 bases had no gene match. Germline V lookup: CDR1 MNHEY, CDR2 SMNVEV (reference sequence). CDR3 size: 12 residues. The DNA for the CDR3 is TGTGCCAGCAGTAACCCGGGACTAGAGCAGTTCTTC. Protein product: CASSNPGLEQFF.

The rearrangement links TRBV20-1 to TRBJ2-7; D not certain. Trimming shortened V by 5 bases and J by 4 bases, and 18 bases separated the two germline ends. Germline-derived CDR1 and CDR2 are DFQATT and SNEGSKA (reference sequence). This CDR3 comprises 14 residues. As DNA, the CDR3 is TGCAGTGCTGGAGTCCCGGACCCCAGGTACGAGCAGTACTTC. Its protein product is CSAGVPDPRYEQYF.

This chain uses TRBV20-1 with TRBJ1-2; D is uncertain. The CDR3 is made up of 18 amino acids. With 2 bases removed from V and 3 bases from J, the gap between germline ends came to 25 bases. Germline loops: CDR1 DFQATT, CDR2 SNEGSKA (reference sequence). The CDR3 nucleotides read TGCAGTGCTAGAAGCATCGTGGCGAAGGACGGGGTGGACTATGGCTACACCTTC. Residues: CSARSIVAKDGVDYGYTF.

This chain links TRBV7-2 with TRBJ1-2, with D possibly TRBD1 on 6 matching bases. The V gene's germline CDR1 is SGHTA and CDR2 FQGNSA. This CDR3 contains 15 residues. Trimming pared 4 bases from V and 4 bases from J, leaving 16 bases between. The CDR3 sequence: CASSYREPMRYGYTF. The CDR3 DNA is TGTGCCAGCAGCTACAGGGAACCCATGCGCTATGGCTACACCTTC.

V and J are TRBV29-1 and TRBJ1-5; D remains unclear. Trimming stripped 4 bases from V and 5 bases from J, with 9 bases between. This CDR3 contains 12 residues. The germline V gene has CDR1 SQVTM and CDR2 ANQGSEA. CDR3: CSVGGGDQPQHF. The DNA for the CDR3 is TGCAGCGTTGGTGGAGGCGATCAGCCCCAGCATTTT.

The CDR3 coding sequence is TGTGCCAGCAGCGTTGACAGGGCGGATGGCTACACCTTC. This codes for CASSVDRADGYTF. The J gene is TRBJ1-2, the V gene TRBV9; 7 positions agree with TRBD1. This CDR3 region has 13 residues. V lost 2 bases to trimming and J lost 6 bases; unmatched junction nucleotides: 4. Germline loops: CDR1 SGDLS, CDR2 YYNGEE. The complete variable domain, with remaining parts taken from reference TRBV9 and TRBJ1-2, reads DSGVTQTPKHLITATGQRVTLRCSPRSGDLSVYWYQQSLDQGLQFLIQYYNGEERAKGNILERFSAQQFPDLHSELNLSSLELGDSALYFCASSVDRADGYTFGSGTRLTVV.

In DNA form, the CDR3 reads TGCAGCGTTGGTCGGGGGAGGAACACTGAAGCTTTCTTT. Translating it yields CSVGRGRNTEAFF. The chain recombines TRBV29-1 with TRBJ1-1, with a possible D match to TRBD1 (5 bases). Per the germline V gene, CDR1 is SQVTM and CDR2 is ANQGSEA. The germline V and J ends were trimmed by 4 bases and 1 base, with 10 bases remaining between them. The CDR3 consists of 13 residues.

This clonotype has a single count. The chain is built from TRBV12-3 or TRBV12-4 and TRBJ2-3; D is ambiguous. Trimming pared 4 bases from V and 2 bases from J, leaving 13 bases between. CDR3 length: 15 residues. The CDR3 DNA reads TGTGCCAGCAGTTCCTATCGCTCCGACACAGATACGCAGTATTTT. Encoded protein: CASSSYRSDTDTQYF.

The genes are TRBV11-1 and TRBJ2-1; D is unclear. Germline loops: CDR1 SGHAT, CDR2 FQDESV (reference sequence). CDR3 length: 13 residues. Trimming took 5 bases from V and 6 from J, leaving 11 bases between them. The CDR3 coding sequence is TGTGCCAGCAGCCCGCCGCGGAGCAATGAGCAGTTCTTC. Translated, it gives CASSPPRSNEQFF.